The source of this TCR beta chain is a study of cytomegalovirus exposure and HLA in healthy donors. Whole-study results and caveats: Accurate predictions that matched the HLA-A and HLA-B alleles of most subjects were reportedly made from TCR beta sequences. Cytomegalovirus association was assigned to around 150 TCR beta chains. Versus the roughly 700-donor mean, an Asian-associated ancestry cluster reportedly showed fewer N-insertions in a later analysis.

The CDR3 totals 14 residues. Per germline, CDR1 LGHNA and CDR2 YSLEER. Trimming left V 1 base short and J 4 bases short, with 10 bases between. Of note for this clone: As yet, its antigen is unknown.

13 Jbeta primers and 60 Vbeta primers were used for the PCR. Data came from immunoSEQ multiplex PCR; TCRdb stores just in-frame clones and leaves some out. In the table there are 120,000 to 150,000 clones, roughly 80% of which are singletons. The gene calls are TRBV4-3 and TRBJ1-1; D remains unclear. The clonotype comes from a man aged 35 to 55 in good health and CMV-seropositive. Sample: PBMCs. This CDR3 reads CASSQGAGSTEAFF. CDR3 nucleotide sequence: TGCGCCAGCAGCCAAGGGGCAGGATCCACTGAAGCTTTCTTT.